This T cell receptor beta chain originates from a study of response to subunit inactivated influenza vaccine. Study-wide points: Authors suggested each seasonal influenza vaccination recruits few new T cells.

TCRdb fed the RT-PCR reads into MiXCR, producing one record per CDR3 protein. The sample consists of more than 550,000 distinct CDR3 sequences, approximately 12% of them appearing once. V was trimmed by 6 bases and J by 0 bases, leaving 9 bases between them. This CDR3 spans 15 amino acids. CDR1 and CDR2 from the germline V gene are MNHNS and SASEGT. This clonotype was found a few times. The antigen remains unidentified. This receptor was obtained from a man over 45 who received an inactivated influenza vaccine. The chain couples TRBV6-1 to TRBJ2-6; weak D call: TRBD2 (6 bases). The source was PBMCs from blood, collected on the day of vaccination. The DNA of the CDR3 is TGTGCCAGCAGCAGGGACTCCTCTGGGGCCAACGTCCTGACTTTC. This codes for CASSRDSSGANVLTF.